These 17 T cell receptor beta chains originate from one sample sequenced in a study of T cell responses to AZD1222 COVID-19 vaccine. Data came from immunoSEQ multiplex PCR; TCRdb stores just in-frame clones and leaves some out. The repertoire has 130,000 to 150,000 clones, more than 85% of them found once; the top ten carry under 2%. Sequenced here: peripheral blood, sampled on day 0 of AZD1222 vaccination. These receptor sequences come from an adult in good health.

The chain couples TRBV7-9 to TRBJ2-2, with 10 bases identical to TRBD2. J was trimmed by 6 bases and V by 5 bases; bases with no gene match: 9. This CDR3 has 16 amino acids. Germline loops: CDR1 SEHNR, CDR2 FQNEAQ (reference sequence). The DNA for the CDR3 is TGTGCCAGCAGCACTAGCGGGATCTCCCGGGCCGGGGAGCTGTTTTTT. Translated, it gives CASSTSGISRAGELFF.

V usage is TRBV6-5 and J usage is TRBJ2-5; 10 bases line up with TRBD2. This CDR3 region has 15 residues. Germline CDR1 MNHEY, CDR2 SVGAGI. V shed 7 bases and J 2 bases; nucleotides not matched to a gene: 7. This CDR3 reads CASNRELAGQETQYF. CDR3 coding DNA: TGTGCCAGCAACCGGGAACTAGCGGGGCAAGAGACCCAGTACTTC.

The CDR3 DNA is TGCGCCAGCAGTATCCCGGTGGGTGAGACCCAGTACTTC. Encoded protein: CASSIPVGETQYF. The chain carries TRBV10-1 and TRBJ2-5; no reliable D call. The CDR3 totals 13 residues. From germline, CDR1 is WNHNN and CDR2 SYGVQD (reference sequence). V was clipped by 5 bases and J by 5 bases, with 12 bases between them.

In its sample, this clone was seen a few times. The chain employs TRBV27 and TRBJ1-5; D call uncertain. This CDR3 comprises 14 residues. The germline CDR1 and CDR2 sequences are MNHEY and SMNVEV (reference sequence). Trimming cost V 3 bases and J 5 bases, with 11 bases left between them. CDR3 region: CASSLTGSYQPQHF. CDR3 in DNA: TGTGCCAGCAGTTTGACTGGGTCTTATCAGCCCCAGCATTTT.

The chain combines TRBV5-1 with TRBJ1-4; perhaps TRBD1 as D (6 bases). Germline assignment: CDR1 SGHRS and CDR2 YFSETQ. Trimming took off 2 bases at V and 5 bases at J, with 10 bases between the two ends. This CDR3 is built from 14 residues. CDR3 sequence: CASSLTGRNEKLFF. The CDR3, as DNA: TGCGCCAGCAGCTTAACAGGGAGAAATGAAAAACTGTTTTTT.

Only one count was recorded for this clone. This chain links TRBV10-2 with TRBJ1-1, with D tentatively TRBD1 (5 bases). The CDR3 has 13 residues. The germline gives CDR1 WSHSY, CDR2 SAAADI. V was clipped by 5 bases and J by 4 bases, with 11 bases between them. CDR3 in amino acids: CASSHGGGTEAFF. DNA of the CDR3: TGCGCCAGCAGTCATGGGGGAGGCACTGAAGCTTTCTTT.

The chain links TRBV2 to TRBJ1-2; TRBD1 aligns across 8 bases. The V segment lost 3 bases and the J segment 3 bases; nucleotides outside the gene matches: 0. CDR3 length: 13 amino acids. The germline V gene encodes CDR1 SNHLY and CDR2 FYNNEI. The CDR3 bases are TGTGCCAGCAGTGAGGGACAGGACTATGGCTACACCTTC. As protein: CASSEGQDYGYTF.

CDR3 bases: TGTGCTAGTGGTTCCCCGGGTATCCCAAACACCATATATTTT. It specifies CASGSPGIPNTIYF. The V call is TRBV12-5, the J call TRBJ1-3, with D unresolved. V dropped 4 bases and J dropped 6 bases, with 13 bases sitting between them. CDR1 and CDR2 from the germline V gene are LGHNT and FRNRAP. This CDR3 comprises 14 residues.

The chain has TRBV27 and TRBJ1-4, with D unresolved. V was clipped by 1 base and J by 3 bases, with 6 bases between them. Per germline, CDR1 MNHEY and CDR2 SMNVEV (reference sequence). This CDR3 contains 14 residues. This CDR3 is CASSLLGANEKLFF. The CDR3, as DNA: TGTGCCAGCAGTTTATTGGGAGCTAATGAAAAACTGTTTTTT.

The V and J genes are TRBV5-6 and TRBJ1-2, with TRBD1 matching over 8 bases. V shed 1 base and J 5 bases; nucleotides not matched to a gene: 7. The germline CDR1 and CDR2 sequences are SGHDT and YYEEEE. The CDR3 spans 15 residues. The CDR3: CASSLLGQVFYGYTF. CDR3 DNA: TGTGCCAGCAGCTTGTTGGGACAGGTCTTTTATGGCTACACCTTC.

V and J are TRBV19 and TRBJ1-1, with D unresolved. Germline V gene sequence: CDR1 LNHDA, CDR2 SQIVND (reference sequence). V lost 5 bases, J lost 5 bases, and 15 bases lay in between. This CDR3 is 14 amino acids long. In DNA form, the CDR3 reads TGTGCCAGTAGTCGGAGTGGAGTTAGGACTGAAGCTTTCTTT. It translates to CASSRSGVRTEAFF.

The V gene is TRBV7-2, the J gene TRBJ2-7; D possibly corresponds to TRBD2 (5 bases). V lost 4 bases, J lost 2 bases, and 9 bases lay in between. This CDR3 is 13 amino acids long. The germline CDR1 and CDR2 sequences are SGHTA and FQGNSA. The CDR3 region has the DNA TGTGCCAGCAGCTCAGGACTGCCCTACGAGCAGTACTTC. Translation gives CASSSGLPYEQYF.

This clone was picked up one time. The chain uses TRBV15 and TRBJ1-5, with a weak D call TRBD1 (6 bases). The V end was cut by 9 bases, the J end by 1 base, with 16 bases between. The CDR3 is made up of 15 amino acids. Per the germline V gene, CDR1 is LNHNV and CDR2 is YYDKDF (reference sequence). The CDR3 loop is CATSQGQGSNQPQHF. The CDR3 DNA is TGTGCCACTTCACAGGGTCAAGGGAGCAATCAGCCCCAGCATTTT.

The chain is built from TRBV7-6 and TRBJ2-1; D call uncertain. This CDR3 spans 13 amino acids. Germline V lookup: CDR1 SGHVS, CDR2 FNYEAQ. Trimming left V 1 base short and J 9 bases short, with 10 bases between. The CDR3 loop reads CASSLELPGEQFF. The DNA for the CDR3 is TGTGCCAGCAGCTTAGAGTTACCCGGTGAGCAGTTCTTC.

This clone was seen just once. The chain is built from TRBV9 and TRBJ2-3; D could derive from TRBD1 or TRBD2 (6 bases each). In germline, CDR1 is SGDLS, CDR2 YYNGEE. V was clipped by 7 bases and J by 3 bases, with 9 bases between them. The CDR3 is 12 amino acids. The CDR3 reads CASGGGTDTQYF. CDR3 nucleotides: TGTGCCAGCGGAGGGGGGACAGATACGCAGTATTTT.

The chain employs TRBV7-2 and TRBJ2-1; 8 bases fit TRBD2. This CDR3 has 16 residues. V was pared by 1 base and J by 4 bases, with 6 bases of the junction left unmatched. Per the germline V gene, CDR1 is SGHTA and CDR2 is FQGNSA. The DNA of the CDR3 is TGTGCCAGCAGCTTAGGAGCGGGAGTAAGTTACAATGAGCAGTTCTTC. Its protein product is CASSLGAGVSYNEQFF.

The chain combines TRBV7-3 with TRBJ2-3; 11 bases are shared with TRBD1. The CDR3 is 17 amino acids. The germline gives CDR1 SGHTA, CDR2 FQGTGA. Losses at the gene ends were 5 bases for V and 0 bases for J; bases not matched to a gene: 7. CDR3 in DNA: TGTGCCAGCAGCCCGATCGGACAGGGGGCAAGCACAGATACGCAGTATTTT. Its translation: CASSPIGQGASTDTQYF.